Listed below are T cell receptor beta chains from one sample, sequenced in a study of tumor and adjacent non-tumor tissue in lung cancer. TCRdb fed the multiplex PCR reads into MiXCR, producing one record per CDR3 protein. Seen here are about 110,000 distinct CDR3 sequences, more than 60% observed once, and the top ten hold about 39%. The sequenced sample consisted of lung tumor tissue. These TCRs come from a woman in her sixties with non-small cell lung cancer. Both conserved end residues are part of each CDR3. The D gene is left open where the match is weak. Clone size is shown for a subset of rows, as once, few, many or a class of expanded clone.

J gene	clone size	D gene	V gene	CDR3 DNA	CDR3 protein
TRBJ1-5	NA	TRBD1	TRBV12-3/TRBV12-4	TGTGCCAGCAGCAACACAGGGGGCACGGGTCAGCCCCAGCATTTT	CASSNTGGTGQPQHF
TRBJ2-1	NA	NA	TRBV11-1	TGTGTCAGCAGCCGGGCCGGTGGATTCGATAAGCAGTTCTTC	CVSSRAGGFDKQFF
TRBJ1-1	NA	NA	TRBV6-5	TGTGCCAGCAGACCCCACCGTCAGAACACTGAAGCTTTCTTT	CASRPHRQNTEAFF
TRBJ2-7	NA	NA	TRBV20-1	TGCAGTGCTATCGGACAAATGGGGGAGGAGTACTTC	CSAIGQMGEEYF
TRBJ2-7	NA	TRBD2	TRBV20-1	TGCTGTGATACGTGGACTAGCAAATATTACGAGCAGTACTTC	CCDTWTSKYYEQYF
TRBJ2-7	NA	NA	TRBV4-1	TGCGCCAGCAGCCGTGACTCGGACTTGCGCTACGAGCAGTACTTC	CASSRDSDLRYEQYF
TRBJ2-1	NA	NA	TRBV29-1	TGCAACGTTGTGACTGAGCAGTTCTTC	CNVVTEQFF
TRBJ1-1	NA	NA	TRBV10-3	TGTGCCATCAGTAACATGGGGCGCGGGGGCATGAACACTGAAGTTTTCTTT	CAISNMGRGGMNTEVFF
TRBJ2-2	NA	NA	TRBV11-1	TGTGCCAGCAGCGCCTGGGCAGGGGTGTACACCGGAGAGCTGTTTTTT	CASSAWAGVYTGELFF
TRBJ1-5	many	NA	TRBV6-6	TGTGCCAGCAGTTACTCGTCCGGGCCCCAGCATTTT	CASSYSSGPQHF
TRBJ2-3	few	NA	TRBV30	TGTGCCCGGAGCCCCAGTGCGACTATTTTTGATACGCAGTATTTT	CARSPSATIFDTQYF
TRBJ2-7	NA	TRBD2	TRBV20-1	TGCAATGCTGCAACTACTAGCGGCAGCTACTACGAGCAGTACTTC	CNAATTSGSYYEQYF
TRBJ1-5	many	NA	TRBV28	TGTGCCAGCAGTTTAGAGGACAAGCGGCCCCAGCATTTT	CASSLEDKRPQHF
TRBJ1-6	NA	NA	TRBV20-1	TGCAGTGCTCCTGGGACTGCTTCTAATCCACCCCTCCACTTT	CSAPGTASNPPLHF
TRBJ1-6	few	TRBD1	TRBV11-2	TGTGCCAGCAGCAAGGACAGGGGGAGATCACCCCTTCACTTT	CASSKDRGRSPLHF
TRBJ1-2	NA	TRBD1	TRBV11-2	TGTGCCGGCAGCGTGGACAGGGGCTACTATAGCTACACCTTT	CAGSVDRGYYSYTF
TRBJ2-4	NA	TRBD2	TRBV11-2	TGTACCAGCAGCTCCCGAACTAGCGGGAATAACATTCAGTACTTC	CTSSSRTSGNNIQYF
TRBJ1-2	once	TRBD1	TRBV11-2	TGTGCCAGCAGGGATACAGGGGCTAACTATGGCTACATCTTC	CASRDTGANYGYIF
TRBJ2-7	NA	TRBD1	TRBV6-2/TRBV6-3	TGTACCAGCAGACCCCTCCGGGACAGGGCCTATGAGCAGTACTTC	CTSRPLRDRAYEQYF
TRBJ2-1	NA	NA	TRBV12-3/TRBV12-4	TGTGCCAGCAGCCCCCCTACAGTTATGAGCTATGAGCAGTTCTTC	CASSPPTVMSYEQFF
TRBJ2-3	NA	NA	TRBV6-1	TGTGCCATCACCTTACCTAGCACAGATACGCTGTATTTT	CAITLPSTDTLYF
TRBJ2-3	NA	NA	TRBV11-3	TGTGCCATCAGCTTACGCAGTGTTACGCAGTATTTT	CAISLRSVTQYF
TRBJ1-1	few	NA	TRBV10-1	TGTACCAGCACGGCCGAAATGGGAACTGAAGCTTTCTTT	CTSTAEMGTEAFF
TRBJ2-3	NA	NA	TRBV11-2	TGTGCCAGAAGCGCCATCGGGACGGCCACAGATACGCAATATTTT	CARSAIGTATDTQYF